These 5 T cell receptor beta chains share one sample of origin, sequenced in a study of blood T cell repertoires in COVID-19. Clones were read by immunoSEQ multiplex PCR, and TCRdb kept only the in-frame ones, dropping some. The sample lists fewer than 35,000 clones; 90% were seen once. Sequenced material: peripheral blood. The receptor source for this set is a man aged 60 to 75 with active COVID-19.

The chain links TRBV5-1 to TRBJ1-5; D remains unclear. The CDR3 contains 13 residues. V dropped 4 bases and J dropped 5 bases, with 10 bases sitting between them. Germline V CDR1 and CDR2: SGHRS, YFSETQ. This chain's CDR3 is CASSVGRDQPQHF. CDR3 in DNA: TGCGCCAGCAGCGTCGGGCGGGATCAGCCCCAGCATTTT.

The rearrangement links TRBV19 to TRBJ1-1; weak D call: TRBD1 (6 bases). This CDR3 region has 14 residues. CDR1 and CDR2 from the germline V gene are LNHDA and SQIVND (reference sequence). The V gene lost 6 bases and the J gene lost 1 base, with 12 bases spanning the gap. The CDR3 sequence is CASRGGQQNTEAFF. DNA of the CDR3: TGTGCCAGTAGGGGCGGACAGCAGAACACTGAAGCTTTCTTT.

The chain carries TRBV5-6 and TRBJ1-3; D gene ambiguous. The CDR3 has 14 residues. V was shortened by 0 bases and J by 6 bases, with 10 bases between the two germline ends. In germline, CDR1 is SGHDT, CDR2 YYEEEE. The CDR3 nucleotides are TGTGCCAGCAGCTTGGTTGGAGGGCAAAACACCATATATTTT. This encodes CASSLVGGQNTIYF.

The gene calls are TRBV7-9 and TRBJ1-5; D is uncertain. CDR3 length: 13 amino acids. The germline gives CDR1 SEHNR, CDR2 FQNEAQ (reference sequence). The V end lost 3 bases, the J end lost 10 bases, and 13 bases lay between the germline ends. The CDR3 nucleotides are TGTGCCAGCAGCTTCGATCCCGGGAGTCCCCAGCATTTT. Translation: CASSFDPGSPQHF. The entire variable domain, with the rest obtained from reference TRBV7-9 and TRBJ1-5, is as follows: DTGVSQNPRHKITKRGQNVTFRCDPISEHNRLYWYRQTLGQGPEFLTYFQNEAQLEKSRLLSDRFSAERPKGSFSTLEIQRTEQGDSAMYLCASSFDPGSPQHFGDGTRLSIL.

The rearrangement joins TRBV27 to TRBJ2-7; the match to TRBD1 covers 10 bases. CDR3 size: 14 residues. The germline CDR1 and CDR2 sequences are MNHEY and SMNVEV (reference sequence). J gave up 4 bases and V 5 bases, and 5 bases lay outside the gene matches. In DNA, the CDR3 is TGTGCCAGCAGTCGGACAGGGGGTAGGTACGAGCAGTACTTC. Encoded protein: CASSRTGGRYEQYF.